This TCR beta chain derives from a study of response to subunit inactivated influenza vaccine (dated by TCRdb to between 2017 and 2018). Broadly, across the study: Deep quantitative T cell receptor repertoire profiling was used in the study to track responses to a trivalent subunit inactivated influenza vaccine. Overall results and qualifications from the work: The authors proposed that each seasonal influenza vaccination may bring in only a limited number of new T cells.

Taken from cysteine to phenylalanine, the CDR3 has 15 residues. Only the CDR3 portion is preserved as DNA: 45 bases, with reading frame beginning at the first base. V ends up 3 bases short and J 6 bases short, with an unmatched junction base count of 8. Based on the germline V gene, the CDR1 and CDR2 sequences are LGHNA and YSLEER. The library came from RT-PCR. The sequencer listed for this sample is Illumina HiSeq 2500. TCRdb cleaned the public reads at Q25 with fastp, built clones with MiXCR and kept in-frame beta chains. Every entry covers one CDR3 protein and lists the most common genes and DNA from its rows. The sample contains hundreds of thousands of distinct CDR3 sequences, around 13% of them found a single time. 7.6% of the sample is taken by the ten largest. A remark on this clonotype: What this receptor recognizes is not known. It has no much larger one-base neighbor in the sample; base qualities were not kept.

The sequence came from a middle-aged man who received an inactivated influenza vaccine. Donor details come from another sample of the same person, matched by shared clones. The chain is encoded by TRBV4-3 joined to TRBJ2-3; 8 nucleotides in the junction match TRBD2. Sequenced here: PBMCs from blood, sampled roughly 15 days before vaccination. CDR3 region: CASSHRVAGLDTQYF. The DNA sequence is given as TGCGCCAGCAGCCATAGAGTAGCGGGACTGGATACGCAGTATTTT.